These 2 T cell receptor beta chains were all obtained from the same sample, sequenced in a study of control samples from healthy donors and cancer patients. Measured with immunoSEQ multiplex PCR; TCRdb has only the in-frame clones, and not every one. The table lists 120,000 or so clones, about 95% of them singletons. Specimen: blood. Receptors were obtained from a man under 40 in good health.

This clone was counted a single time. The chain joins TRBV2 to TRBJ1-5; D is possibly TRBD1 (5 bases). The CDR3 runs to 15 residues. Germline CDR1 and CDR2: SNHLY and FYNNEI. V was cut by 8 bases and J by 6 bases, with 20 bases left in between. The DNA of the CDR3 is TGTGCCAGCTCCCGGGACGGAGGGATCAGTCAGCCCCAGCATTTT. This encodes CASSRDGGISQPQHF.

The chain has TRBV18 and TRBJ1-1; D remains ambiguous. In germline, CDR1 is KGHSH, CDR2 LQKENI. V was clipped by 0 bases and J by 0 bases, with 2 bases between them. The CDR3 loop spans 13 amino acids. The CDR3 protein is CASSPPVNTEAFF. CDR3 DNA sequence: TGTGCCAGCTCACCACCGGTGAACACTGAAGCTTTCTTT.